This T cell receptor (beta chain) was sequenced for a study of blood T cells in healthy people across ages. This CDR3 has 15 amino acids. In germline, CDR1 is SGHTA, CDR2 FQGNSA. Individuals who donated were healthy Caucasians from Russia aged roughly 6 to 100. Using a J-beta primer mix together with a sample-barcoded 5' primer, a second PCR was run for roughly 6 to 11 cycles. TCRdb independently ran MiXCR on the 5' RACE reads; one entry per CDR3 protein. This table holds 1.5 million to 2 million distinct CDR3 sequences, approximately 32% found once. This sequence was found in a woman aged 25 to 39 in good health. The sample comprised blood. J is TRBJ2-5 and V is TRBV7-2; TRBD1 agrees at 10 bases. The J call may be faulty, since TRBJ2-7 better matches the DNA end. DNA for the CDR3: TGTGCCAGCAGCTTAGCGTGGGGGACAGGGGACGAGCAGTACTTC. Protein sequence: CASSLAWGTGDEQYF.